The 22 T cell receptor beta chains in this list originate from one sample, sequenced in a study of regulatory T cells in long-lasting Graves disease. Relying on iRepertoire HTBI primers and Arm-PCR of CDR3 regions, the team built TCR beta libraries. MiXCR was run by TCRdb on the multiplex PCR reads, yielding one entry per CDR3 protein. The repertoire consists of some 450,000 distinct CDR3 sequences, with around 20% occurring once and the leading ten covering roughly 30%. Time point noted: persistent/refractory GD, antithyroid drugs over 5 years with positive TRAb. RNA isolated from PBMCs was used to make the TCR library. The sample here was peripheral blood mononuclear cells (PBMCs), taken when the disease was refractory, from a patient treated with antithyroid drugs. The receptors originated from a female donor with Graves disease.

The J gene is TRBJ2-2, the V gene TRBV6-1; D unclear. The V and J ends lost 3 bases and 2 bases respectively, with 4 bases between them. Germline V gene data show CDR1 as MNHNS and CDR2 as SASEGT. This CDR3 comprises 13 residues. Written as DNA, the CDR3 is TGTGCCAGCAGTGATTACAACACCGGGGAGCTGTTTTTT. Translated: CASSDYNTGELFF.

V and J are TRBV15 and TRBJ2-4; D remains ambiguous. Germline-derived CDR1 and CDR2 are LNHNV and YYDKDF (reference sequence). V lost 0 bases to trimming and J lost 0 bases, with 12 bases between them. This CDR3 has 17 residues. The CDR3 loop is CATSRDLGNLAKNIQYF. The CDR3 DNA is TGTGCCACCAGCAGAGATCTAGGGAACCTAGCCAAAAACATTCAGTACTTC.

V is TRBV6-2 or TRBV6-3 and J is TRBJ1-4; unclear D gene. Germline CDR1 is MNHEY and CDR2 is SVGEGT. This CDR3 has 14 residues. Trimming left V 2 bases short and J 2 bases short, with 6 bases between. The CDR3 DNA sequence: TGTGCCAGCAGTTACCAGAGGACTAATGAAAAACTGTTTTTT. This codes for CASSYQRTNEKLFF.

This clonotype has just a few counts. This rearrangement joins TRBV29-1 to TRBJ1-1; 9 nucleotides align to TRBD1. The germline gives CDR1 SQVTM, CDR2 ANQGSEA. The CDR3 is 13 residues long. V lost 7 bases to trimming and J lost 5 bases; unmatched junction nucleotides: 8. CDR3 coding DNA: TGCAGCGCAACACAGGGGGCGATGACTGAAGCTTTCTTT. This translates into CSATQGAMTEAFF.

This clonotype has a handful of counts. The genes are TRBV6-5 and TRBJ1-1; D is undetermined. The CDR3 has 15 residues. CDR1 MNHEY and CDR2 SVGAGI come from the germline V gene. Trimming stripped 0 bases from V and 7 bases from J, with 15 bases between. CDR3 in amino acids: CASSYSAGSGDEAFF. CDR3 nucleotide sequence: TGTGCCAGCAGTTACTCAGCAGGTAGCGGGGATGAAGCTTTCTTT.

This chain joins TRBV19 and TRBJ1-1; D is unclear. The CDR3 is 15 residues long. From germline, CDR1 is LNHDA and CDR2 SQIVND (reference sequence). V was pared by 5 bases and J by 3 bases, with 16 bases between. CDR3 region: CASSEGWRRDTEAFF. CDR3 DNA: TGTGCCAGTAGTGAAGGTTGGAGGCGGGACACTGAAGCTTTCTTT.

This clonotype was detected many times. Written as DNA, the CDR3 is TGTGCCAGCAAGTCGGGGGGAGCCTACGAGCAGTACTTC. This translates into CASKSGGAYEQYF. This chain connects TRBV2 to TRBJ2-7; the match to TRBD2 covers 7 bases. Germline CDR1 reads SNHLY; CDR2 reads FYNNEI. Trimming cost V 7 bases and J 2 bases; bases outside gene matches: 5. The CDR3 loop spans 13 amino acids.

This chain uses TRBV7-2 with TRBJ2-1; 15 bases line up with TRBD2. Germline V CDR1 and CDR2: SGHTA, FQGNSA. J was trimmed by 7 bases and V by 7 bases; bases with no gene match: 8. The CDR3 loop spans 16 amino acids. The CDR3 loop is CASTNRGLAGGNEQFF. The CDR3 DNA reads TGTGCCAGCACCAACCGTGGACTAGCGGGAGGGAATGAGCAGTTCTTC.

Only a few counts were recorded for this clonotype. This chain connects TRBV28 to TRBJ2-7, with 7 positions matching TRBD2. In germline, CDR1 is MDHEN, CDR2 SYDVKM. The V and J ends lost 1 base and 2 bases, in that order; junction bases with no gene match: 11. The CDR3 loop spans 17 amino acids. CDR3 loop: CASSLYPHQGGTYEQYF. In DNA, the CDR3 is TGTGCCAGCAGTTTATACCCCCATCAGGGAGGGACCTACGAGCAGTACTTC.

There are a few counts of this clonotype. A much larger clone lies a single base off, so this may be a read error. This chain uses TRBV28 with TRBJ1-1; TRBD1 agrees at 7 bases. This CDR3 is 15 amino acids long. Per germline, CDR1 MDHEN and CDR2 SYDVKM. The CDR3 here is CAGSMPGQLNTEAFF. The CDR3 DNA reads as TGTGCCGGCAGTATGCCGGGACAGCTTAACACTGAAGCTTTCTTT.

This clonotype came up a few times. This sequence joins TRBV20-1 and TRBJ2-7; 7 bases are shared with TRBD1. CDR1 and CDR2 from the germline V gene are DFQATT and SNEGSKA (reference sequence). The trim removed 0 bases at V and 2 bases at J, leaving 7 bases unmatched. This CDR3 spans 15 amino acids. CDR3 loop: CSARDGQARTYEQYF. The CDR3 DNA reads TGCAGTGCTAGAGACGGACAGGCCCGAACCTACGAGCAGTACTTC.

The sample holds many counts of this clonotype. This rearrangement joins TRBV7-2 to TRBJ1-2; D ambiguous. The CDR3 spans 14 residues. The V end lost 7 bases, the J end lost 9 bases, and 21 bases lay between the germline ends. The germline gives CDR1 SGHTA, CDR2 FQGNSA. In DNA form, the CDR3 reads TGTGCCAGCATCACACTTGGAGGGTCTAATAGCTACACCTTC. It specifies CASITLGGSNSYTF.

This clonotype was picked up a small number of times. This chain links TRBV15 with TRBJ2-2; 9 bases fit TRBD2. Germline V gives CDR1 LNHNV, CDR2 YYDKDF (reference sequence). The CDR3 loop spans 21 amino acids. V was pared by 0 bases and J by 7 bases, with 21 bases of the junction left unmatched. The CDR3 spells CATSRDLFVAGGPLEFGELFF. As DNA, the CDR3 is TGTGCCACCAGCAGAGATCTTTTTGTTGCGGGAGGGCCTCTGGAGTTCGGGGAGCTGTTTTTT.

This clonotype appeared a few times. The chain joins TRBV20-1 to TRBJ1-6; 9 nucleotides match TRBD1. V gave up 5 bases and J gave up 7 bases; unmatched junction bases: 3. This CDR3 has 13 amino acids. CDR1 DFQATT and CDR2 SNEGSKA come from the germline V gene (reference sequence). The CDR3 region has the DNA TGCAGTGCTCTACAGGGGGCAAATTCACCCCTCCACTTT. It encodes CSALQGANSPLHF.

In the case of this clonotype: A much larger clone lies one base from this, so it may be a read error. The missing conserved phenylalanine or tryptophan at the end of this CDR3 makes a read error likely. This sequence joins TRBV10-3 and TRBJ2-7; 9 bases are a match to TRBD2. Germline V CDR1 and CDR2: ENHRY, SYGVKD. This CDR3 has 17 amino acids. CDR3: CASSLRLAGTRSYEQYL. The CDR3 DNA follows: TGTGCCAGCAGTTTACGCCTAGCGGGAACCCGCTCCTACGAGCAGTACCTC.

This clonotype was recorded many times. CDR3 residues: CASSLLRGPNYGYTF. The CDR3 coding sequence is TGTGCCAGCAGTTTATTACGGGGGCCTAACTATGGCTACACCTTC. V and J are TRBV28 and TRBJ1-2; TRBD1 might be the D (6 bases). The V gene's germline CDR1 is MDHEN and CDR2 SYDVKM. The CDR3 runs to 15 residues. V was pared by 1 base and J by 0 bases, with 9 bases between.

This clonotype was seen many times. CDR3 DNA: TGTGCCAGCAGCCAGTTGATGTTTTTT. As protein: CASSQLMFF. J is TRBJ1-4 and V is TRBV3-2. TRBV3-2 is designated a pseudogene. The CDR3 has 9 residues.

The gene calls are TRBV20-1 and TRBJ1-6, with 7 bases that match TRBD1. CDR3 length equals 14 residues. Per the germline V gene, CDR1 is DFQATT and CDR2 is SNEGSKA (reference sequence). The V and J ends lost 6 bases and 7 bases, in that order; junction bases with no gene match: 9. This CDR3 is CSARTGTENSPLHF. CDR3 nucleotide sequence: TGCAGTGCAAGGACCGGGACAGAGAATTCACCCCTCCACTTT.

This clonotype came up many times. CDR3 in amino acids: CASSFRDPYNSPLHF. In DNA, the CDR3 is TGTGCCAGCAGTTTCAGGGACCCCTATAATTCACCCCTCCACTTT. This chain links TRBV12-3 or TRBV12-4 with TRBJ1-6; TRBD1 is a possible D gene (5 bases). This CDR3 is 15 amino acids long. V lost 3 bases and J 2 bases, leaving 8 bases between the germline ends.

The V call is TRBV20-1, the J call TRBJ2-2, with D possibly TRBD2 on 5 matching bases. Germline V gene data show CDR1 as DFQATT and CDR2 as SNEGSKA (reference sequence). V was pared by 6 bases and J by 0 bases, with 11 bases between. The CDR3 totals 14 residues. The CDR3 DNA reads as TGCAGTGCCCCGGACTGGACGAACACCGGGGAGCTGTTTTTT. It encodes CSAPDWTNTGELFF.

This clonotype was observed at least ten times. The chain joins TRBV7-8 to TRBJ1-2; D remains ambiguous. This CDR3 contains 12 residues. V lost 1 base and J lost 6, with 6 bases in between. Germline CDR1 is SGHVS and CDR2 is FQNEAQ. The CDR3 spells CASSLEPNGYTF. DNA for the CDR3: TGTGCCAGCAGCTTAGAACCGAATGGCTACACCTTC.

The V gene is TRBV6-1, the J gene TRBJ2-7; possible D gene TRBD2, 6 bases. The germline V gene encodes CDR1 MNHNS and CDR2 SASEGT. This CDR3 has 14 amino acids. Trimming took off 10 bases at V and 6 bases at J, with 22 bases between the two ends. The CDR3 loop is CATKRDFPSGEQYF. The CDR3, as DNA: TGTGCCACCAAAAGGGACTTCCCCTCTGGCGAGCAGTACTTC.